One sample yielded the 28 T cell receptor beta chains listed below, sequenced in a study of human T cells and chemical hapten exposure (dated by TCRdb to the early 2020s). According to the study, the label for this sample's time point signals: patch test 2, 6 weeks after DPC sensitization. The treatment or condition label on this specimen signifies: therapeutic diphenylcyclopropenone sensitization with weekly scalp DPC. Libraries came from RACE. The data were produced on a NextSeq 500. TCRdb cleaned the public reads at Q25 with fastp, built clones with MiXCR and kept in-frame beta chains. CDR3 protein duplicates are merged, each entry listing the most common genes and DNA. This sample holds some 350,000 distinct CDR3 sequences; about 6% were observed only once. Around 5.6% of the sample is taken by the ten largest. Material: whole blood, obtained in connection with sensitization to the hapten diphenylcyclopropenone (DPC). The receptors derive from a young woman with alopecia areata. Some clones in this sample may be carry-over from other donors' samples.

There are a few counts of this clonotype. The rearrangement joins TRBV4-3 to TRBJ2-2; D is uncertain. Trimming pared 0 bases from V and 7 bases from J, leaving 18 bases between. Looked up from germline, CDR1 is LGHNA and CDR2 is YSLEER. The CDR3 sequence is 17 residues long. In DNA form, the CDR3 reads TGCGCCAGCAGCCAAGATATTGAGACCGGGTTGGTCGGGGAGCTGTTTTTT. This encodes CASSQDIETGLVGELFF.

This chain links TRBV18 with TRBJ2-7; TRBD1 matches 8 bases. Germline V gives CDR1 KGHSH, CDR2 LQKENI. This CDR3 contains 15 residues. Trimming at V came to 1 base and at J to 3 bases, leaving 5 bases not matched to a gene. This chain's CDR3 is CASSPRTGMGYEQYF. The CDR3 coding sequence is TGTGCCAGCTCACCACGGACAGGGATGGGCTACGAGCAGTACTTC. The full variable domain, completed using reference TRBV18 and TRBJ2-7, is NAGVMQNPRHLVRRRGQEARLRCSPMKGHSHVYWYRQLPEEGLKFMVYLQKENIIDESGMPKERFSAEFPKEGPSILRIQQVVRGDSAAYFCASSPRTGMGYEQYFGPGTRLTVT.

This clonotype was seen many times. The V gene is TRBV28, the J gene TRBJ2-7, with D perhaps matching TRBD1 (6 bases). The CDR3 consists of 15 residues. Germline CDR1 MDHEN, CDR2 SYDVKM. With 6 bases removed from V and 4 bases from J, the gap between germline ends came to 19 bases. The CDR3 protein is CASSLDRSYRYEQYF. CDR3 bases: TGTGCCAGCAGCCTGGACAGATCTTATAGATACGAGCAGTACTTC.

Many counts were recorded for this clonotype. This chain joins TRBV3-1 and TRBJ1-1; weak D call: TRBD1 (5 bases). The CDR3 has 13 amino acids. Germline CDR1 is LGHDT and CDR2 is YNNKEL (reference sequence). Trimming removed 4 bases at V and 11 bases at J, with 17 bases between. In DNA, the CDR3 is TGTGCCAGCAGCCTCGATAACGGGGGGGACGCTTTCTTT. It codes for CASSLDNGGDAFF.

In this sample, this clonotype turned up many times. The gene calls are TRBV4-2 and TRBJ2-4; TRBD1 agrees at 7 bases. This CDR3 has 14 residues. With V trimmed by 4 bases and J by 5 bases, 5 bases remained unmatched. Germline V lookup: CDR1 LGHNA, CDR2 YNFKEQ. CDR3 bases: TGTGCCAGCAGCCGGACCGGGACAGAAAACATTCAGTACTTC. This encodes CASSRTGTENIQYF.

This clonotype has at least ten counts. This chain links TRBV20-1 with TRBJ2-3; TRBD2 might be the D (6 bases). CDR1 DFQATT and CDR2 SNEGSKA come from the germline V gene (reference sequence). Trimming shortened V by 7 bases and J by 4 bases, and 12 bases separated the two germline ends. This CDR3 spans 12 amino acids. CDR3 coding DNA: TGCAGTGGCGGGGTTGATGCAGATACGCAGTATTTT. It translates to CSGGVDADTQYF.

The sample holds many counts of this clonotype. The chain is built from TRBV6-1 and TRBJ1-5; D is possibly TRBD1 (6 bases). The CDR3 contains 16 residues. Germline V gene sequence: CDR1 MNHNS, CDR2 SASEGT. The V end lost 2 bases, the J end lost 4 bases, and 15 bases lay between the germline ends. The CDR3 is CASSESRLGGNQPQHF. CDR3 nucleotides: TGTGCCAGCAGTGAATCGAGGTTAGGGGGGAATCAGCCCCAGCATTTT.

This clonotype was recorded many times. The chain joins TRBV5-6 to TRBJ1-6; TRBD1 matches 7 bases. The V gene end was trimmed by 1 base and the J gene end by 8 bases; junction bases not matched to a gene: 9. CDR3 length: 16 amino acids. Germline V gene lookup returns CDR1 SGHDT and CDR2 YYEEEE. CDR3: CASSLIGQEGDSPLHF. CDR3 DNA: TGTGCCAGCAGCTTGATAGGACAGGAGGGAGATTCACCCCTCCACTTT.

The CDR3 nucleotides are TGTGCCAGCGGTCCCTACTACGAGCAGTACTTC. Translation: CASGPYYEQYF. This rearrangement joins TRBV7-2 to TRBJ2-7; D not resolved. CDR3 size: 11 residues. V was clipped by 8 bases and J by 3 bases, with 8 bases between them. Germline V gives CDR1 SGHTA, CDR2 FQGNSA.

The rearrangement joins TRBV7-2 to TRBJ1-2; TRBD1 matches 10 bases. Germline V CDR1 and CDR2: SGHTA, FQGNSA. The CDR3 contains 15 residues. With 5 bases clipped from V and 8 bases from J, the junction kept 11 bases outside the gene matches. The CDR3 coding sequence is TGTGCCAGCAGCCTACAGCCGACAGGGGGCGTAGGCTACACCTTC. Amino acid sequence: CASSLQPTGGVGYTF.

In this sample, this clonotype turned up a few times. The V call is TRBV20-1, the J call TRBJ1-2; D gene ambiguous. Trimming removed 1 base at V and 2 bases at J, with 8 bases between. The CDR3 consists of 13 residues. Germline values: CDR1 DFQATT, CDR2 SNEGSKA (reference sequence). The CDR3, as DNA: TGCAGTGCTAGAGTTGGGCAAAACTATGGCTACACCTTC. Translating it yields CSARVGQNYGYTF.

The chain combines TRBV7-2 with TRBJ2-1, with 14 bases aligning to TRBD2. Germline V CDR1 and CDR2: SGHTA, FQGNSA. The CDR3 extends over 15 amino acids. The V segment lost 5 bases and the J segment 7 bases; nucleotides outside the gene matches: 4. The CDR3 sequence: CASSIRTSGGNEQFF. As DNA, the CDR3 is TGTGCCAGCAGCATCCGGACTAGCGGGGGGAATGAGCAGTTCTTC. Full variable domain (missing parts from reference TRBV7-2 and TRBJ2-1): GAGVSQSPSNKVTEKGKDVELRCDPISGHTALYWYRQSLGQGLEFLIYFQGNSAPDKSGLPSDRFSAERTGGSVSTLTIQRTQQEDSAVYLCASSIRTSGGNEQFFGPGTRLTVL.

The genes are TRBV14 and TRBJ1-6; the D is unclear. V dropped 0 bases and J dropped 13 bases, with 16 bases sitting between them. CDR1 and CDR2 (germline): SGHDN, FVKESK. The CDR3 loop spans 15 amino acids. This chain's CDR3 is CASSQEAGRRNPLHF. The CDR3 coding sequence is TGTGCCAGCAGCCAAGAGGCCGGGAGACGGAACCCCCTCCACTTT.

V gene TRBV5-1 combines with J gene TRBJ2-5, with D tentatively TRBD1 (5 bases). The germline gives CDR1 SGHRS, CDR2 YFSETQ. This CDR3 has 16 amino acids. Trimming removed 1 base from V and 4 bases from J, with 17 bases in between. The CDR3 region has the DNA TGCGCCAGCAGCTTGCGGGCAGGGATCGCGCGAGAGACCCAGTACTTC. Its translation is CASSLRAGIARETQYF. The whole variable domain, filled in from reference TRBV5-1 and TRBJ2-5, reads KAGVTQTPRYLIKTRGQQVTLSCSPISGHRSVSWYQQTPGQGLQFLFEYFSETQRNKGNFPGRFSGRQFSNSRSEMNVSTLELGDSALYLCASSLRAGIARETQYFGPGTRLLVL.

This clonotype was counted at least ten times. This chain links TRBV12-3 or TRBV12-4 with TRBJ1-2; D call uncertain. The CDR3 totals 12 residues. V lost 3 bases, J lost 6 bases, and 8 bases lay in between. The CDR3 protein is CASSFGEDGYTF. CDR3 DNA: TGTGCCAGCAGTTTCGGGGAAGATGGCTACACCTTC.

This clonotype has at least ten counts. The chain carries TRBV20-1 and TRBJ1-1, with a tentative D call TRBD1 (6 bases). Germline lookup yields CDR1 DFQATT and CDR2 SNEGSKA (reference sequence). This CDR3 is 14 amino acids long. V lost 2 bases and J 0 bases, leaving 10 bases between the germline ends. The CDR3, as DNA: TGCAGTGCTAGAACCCAGGGGATGAACACTGAAGCTTTCTTT. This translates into CSARTQGMNTEAFF.

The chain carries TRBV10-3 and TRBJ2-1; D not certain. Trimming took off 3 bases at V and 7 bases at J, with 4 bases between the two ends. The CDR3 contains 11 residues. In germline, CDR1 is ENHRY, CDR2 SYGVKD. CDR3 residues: CAISDLNEQFF. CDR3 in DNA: TGTGCCATCAGTGACCTGAATGAGCAGTTCTTC.

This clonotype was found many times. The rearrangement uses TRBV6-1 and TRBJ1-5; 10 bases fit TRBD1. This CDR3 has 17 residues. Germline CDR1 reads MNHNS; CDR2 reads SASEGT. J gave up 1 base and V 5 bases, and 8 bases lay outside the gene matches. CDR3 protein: CASSQPRGQGSNQPQHF. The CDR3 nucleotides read TGTGCCAGCAGTCAGCCCAGGGGACAGGGGAGCAATCAGCCCCAGCATTTT.

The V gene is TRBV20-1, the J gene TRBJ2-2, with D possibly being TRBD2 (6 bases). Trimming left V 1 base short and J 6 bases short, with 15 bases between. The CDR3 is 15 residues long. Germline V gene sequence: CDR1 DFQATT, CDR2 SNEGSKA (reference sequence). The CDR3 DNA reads TGCAGTGCTAGAGTACTAGGAGGGGCACCCGGGGAGCTGTTTTTT. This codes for CSARVLGGAPGELFF.

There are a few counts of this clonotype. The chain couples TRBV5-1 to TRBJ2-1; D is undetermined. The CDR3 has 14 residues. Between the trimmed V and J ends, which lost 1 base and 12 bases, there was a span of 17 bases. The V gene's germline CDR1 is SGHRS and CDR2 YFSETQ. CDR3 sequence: CASSLISLRNRQFF. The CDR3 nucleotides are TGCGCCAGCAGCTTGATCTCGTTAAGGAATCGGCAGTTCTTC.

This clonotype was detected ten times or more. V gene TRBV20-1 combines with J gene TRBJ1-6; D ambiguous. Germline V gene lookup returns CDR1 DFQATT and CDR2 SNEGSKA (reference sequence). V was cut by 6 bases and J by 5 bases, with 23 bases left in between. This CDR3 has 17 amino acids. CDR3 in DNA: TGCAGTGCCCTACCGGCCGGGGTAGGCCTCAATAATTCACCCCTCCACTTT. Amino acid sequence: CSALPAGVGLNNSPLHF.

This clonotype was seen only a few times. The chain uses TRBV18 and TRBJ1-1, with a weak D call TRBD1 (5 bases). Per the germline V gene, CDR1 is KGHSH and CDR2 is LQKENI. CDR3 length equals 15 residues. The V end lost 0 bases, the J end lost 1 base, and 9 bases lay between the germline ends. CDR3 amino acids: CASSPPGRENTEAFF. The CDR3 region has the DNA TGTGCCAGCTCACCACCGGGACGCGAGAACACTGAAGCTTTCTTT.

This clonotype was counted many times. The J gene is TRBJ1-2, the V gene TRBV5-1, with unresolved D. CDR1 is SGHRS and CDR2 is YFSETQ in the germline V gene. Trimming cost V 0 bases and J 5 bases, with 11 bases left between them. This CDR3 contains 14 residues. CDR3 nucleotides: TGCGCCAGCAGCTTGGAGGCGGCAGATTATGGCTACACCTTC. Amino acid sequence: CASSLEAADYGYTF.

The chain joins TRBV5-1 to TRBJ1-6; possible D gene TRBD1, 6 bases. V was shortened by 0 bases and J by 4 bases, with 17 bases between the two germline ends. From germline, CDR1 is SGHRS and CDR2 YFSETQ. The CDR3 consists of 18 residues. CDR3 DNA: TGCGCCAGCAGCTTGGTTCAGATCGGGACACCTTATAATTCACCCCTCCACTTT. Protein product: CASSLVQIGTPYNSPLHF.

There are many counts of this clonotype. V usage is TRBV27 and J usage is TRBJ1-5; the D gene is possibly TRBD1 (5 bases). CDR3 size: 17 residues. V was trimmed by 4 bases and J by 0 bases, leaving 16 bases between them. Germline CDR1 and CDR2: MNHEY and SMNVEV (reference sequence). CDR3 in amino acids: CASSSTVGVYSNQPQHF. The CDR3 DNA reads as TGTGCCAGCAGTTCTACCGTGGGGGTCTATAGCAATCAGCCCCAGCATTTT.

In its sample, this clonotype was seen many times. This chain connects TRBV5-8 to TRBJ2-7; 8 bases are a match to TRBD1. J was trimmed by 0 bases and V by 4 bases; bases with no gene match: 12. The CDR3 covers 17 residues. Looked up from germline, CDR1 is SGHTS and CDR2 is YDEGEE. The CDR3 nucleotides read TGTGCCAGCAGCCCGAGCTGGACAGGGAGTTTCTCCTACGAGCAGTACTTC. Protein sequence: CASSPSWTGSFSYEQYF.

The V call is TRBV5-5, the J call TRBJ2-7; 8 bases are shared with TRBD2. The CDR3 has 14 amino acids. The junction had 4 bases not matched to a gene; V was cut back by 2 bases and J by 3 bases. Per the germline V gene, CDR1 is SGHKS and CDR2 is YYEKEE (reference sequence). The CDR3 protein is CASSFGLASYEQYF. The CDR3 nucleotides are TGTGCCAGCAGCTTCGGACTAGCAAGCTACGAGCAGTACTTC.

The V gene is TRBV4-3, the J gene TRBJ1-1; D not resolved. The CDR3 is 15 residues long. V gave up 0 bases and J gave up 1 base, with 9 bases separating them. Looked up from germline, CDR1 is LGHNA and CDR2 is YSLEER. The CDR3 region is CASSQEAGENTEAFF. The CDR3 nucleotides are TGCGCCAGCAGCCAAGAGGCGGGTGAGAACACTGAAGCTTTCTTT.